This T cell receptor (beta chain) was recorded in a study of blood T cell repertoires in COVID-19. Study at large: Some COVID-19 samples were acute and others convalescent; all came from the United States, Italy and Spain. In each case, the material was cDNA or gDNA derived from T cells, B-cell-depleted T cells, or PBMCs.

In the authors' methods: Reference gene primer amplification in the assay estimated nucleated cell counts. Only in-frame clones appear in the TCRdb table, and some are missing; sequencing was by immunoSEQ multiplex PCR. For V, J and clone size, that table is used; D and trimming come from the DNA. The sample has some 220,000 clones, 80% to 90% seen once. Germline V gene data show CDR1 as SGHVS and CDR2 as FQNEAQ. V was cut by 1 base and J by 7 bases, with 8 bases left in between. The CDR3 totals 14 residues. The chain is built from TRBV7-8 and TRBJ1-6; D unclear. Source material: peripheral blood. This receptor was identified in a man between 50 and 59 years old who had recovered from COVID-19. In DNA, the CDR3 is TGTGCCAGCAGCTTAGGGGCTCGGAATTCACCCCTCCACTTT. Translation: CASSLGARNSPLHF.